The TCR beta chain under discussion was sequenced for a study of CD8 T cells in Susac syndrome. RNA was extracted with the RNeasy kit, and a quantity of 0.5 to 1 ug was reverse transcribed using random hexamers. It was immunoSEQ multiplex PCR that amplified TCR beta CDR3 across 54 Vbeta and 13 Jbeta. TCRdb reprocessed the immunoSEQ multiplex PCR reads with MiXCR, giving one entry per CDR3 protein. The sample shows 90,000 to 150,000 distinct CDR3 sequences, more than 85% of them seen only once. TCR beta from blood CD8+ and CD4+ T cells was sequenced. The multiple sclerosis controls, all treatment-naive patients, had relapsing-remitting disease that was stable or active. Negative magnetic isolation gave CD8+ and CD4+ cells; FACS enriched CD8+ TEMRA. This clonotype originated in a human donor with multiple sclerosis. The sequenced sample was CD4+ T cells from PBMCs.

The CDR3 here is CASSSFGLLPTDTQYF. As DNA, the CDR3 is TGTGCCAGCAGCTCCTTTGGACTTCTCCCCACAGATACGCAGTATTTT. V gene TRBV7-3 combines with J gene TRBJ2-3; weak D call: TRBD2 (5 bases). This CDR3 region has 16 residues. V dropped 4 bases and J dropped 2 bases, with 16 bases sitting between them. Germline-derived CDR1 and CDR2 are SGHTA and FQGTGA.